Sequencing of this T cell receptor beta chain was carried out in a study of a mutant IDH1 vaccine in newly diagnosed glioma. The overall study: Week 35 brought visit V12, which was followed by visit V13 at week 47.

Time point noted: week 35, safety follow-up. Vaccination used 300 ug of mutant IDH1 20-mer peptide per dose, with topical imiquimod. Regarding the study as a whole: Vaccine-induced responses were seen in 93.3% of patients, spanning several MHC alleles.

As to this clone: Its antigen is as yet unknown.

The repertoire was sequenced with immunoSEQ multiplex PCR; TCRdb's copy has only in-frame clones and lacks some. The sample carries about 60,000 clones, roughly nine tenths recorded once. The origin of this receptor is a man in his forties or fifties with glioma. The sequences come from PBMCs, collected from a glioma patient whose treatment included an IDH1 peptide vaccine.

The CDR3 reads CASSLGGGYEQYF. The CDR3 DNA sequence: TGTGCCAGCAGCTTGGGGGGCGGGTACGAGCAGTACTTC. The chain combines TRBV7-2 with TRBJ2-7; D may be TRBD1 or TRBD2 (6 bases each). Trimming left V 3 bases short and J 4 bases short, with 10 bases between. The CDR3 sequence is 13 residues long. Germline CDR1 reads SGHTA; CDR2 reads FQGNSA.